Described below is a single T cell receptor (beta chain) sequence and its context. The source of the sample is a study of blood T cell repertoires in COVID-19. This CDR3 has 14 amino acids. V lost 5 bases and J lost 4, with 11 bases in between. Germline assignment: CDR1 SEHNR and CDR2 FQNEAQ (reference sequence). Sequencing used immunoSEQ multiplex PCR; TCRdb keeps in-frame clones, though not all of them. The sample consists of about 140,000 clones, roughly 84% of them appearing once. The sequence came from a woman aged 60 to 75 with acute or convalescent COVID-19. Sequenced input: peripheral blood. This chain joins TRBV7-9 and TRBJ1-4; D is unclear. The CDR3 nucleotides read TGTGCCAGCAGCCGAACAAGTCATAATGAAAAACTGTTTTTT. Protein: CASSRTSHNEKLFF.